These 27 T cell receptor beta chains came from one sample sequenced in a study of T cells in Graves' hyperthyroidism and ophthalmopathy. RNA transcripts provided the source from which TCR beta CDR3 regions were amplified. HTBI primers were the set used in a first-round RT-PCR of the TCR CDR3. Via MiXCR, TCRdb re-called the multiplex PCR reads, giving one row per CDR3 protein. The profile shows under 350,000 distinct CDR3 sequences, over 15% of them singletons. What was sequenced was blood. Receptors originate from a woman in her fifties or sixties with Graves' ophthalmopathy.

This clonotype was seen many times. The CDR3 loop reads CASSLKRSFDEQYF. The CDR3, as DNA: TGCGCCAGCAGCTTGAAAAGATCCTTCGACGAGCAGTACTTC. The J gene is TRBJ2-7, the V gene TRBV5-1, with unresolved D. With 1 base removed from V and 5 bases from J, the gap between germline ends came to 13 bases. This CDR3 comprises 14 residues. Germline V gene lookup returns CDR1 SGHRS and CDR2 YFSETQ.

This clonotype turned up a few times. The chain combines TRBV6-1 with TRBJ1-3; D remains unclear. The CDR3 length is 16 residues. V gave up 5 bases and J gave up 0 bases, with 14 bases separating them. Germline V gene lookup returns CDR1 MNHNS and CDR2 SASEGT. Written as DNA, the CDR3 is TGTGCCAGCAGTACCGCCTTCCGAGGCTCTGGAAACACCATATATTTT. It codes for CASSTAFRGSGNTIYF.

Comments on this clonotype: A junction boundary mismatches the germline segment, possibly from a read error. The chain carries TRBV20-1 and TRBJ2-3, with a weak D call TRBD1 (5 bases). Germline assignment: CDR1 DFQATT and CDR2 SNEGSKA (reference sequence). The CDR3 contains 14 residues. This chain's CDR3 is CSADKLTRTGTQYF. The CDR3 DNA follows: TGCAGTGCAGACAAACTTACTCGCACAGGTACGCAGTATTTT.

The gene calls are TRBV5-8 and TRBJ2-1; D ambiguous. V lost 5 bases and J lost 0, with 12 bases in between. Germline lookup yields CDR1 SGHTS and CDR2 YDEGEE. This CDR3 spans 15 amino acids. Here the CDR3 reads CASSFDTSSYNEQFF. In DNA form, the CDR3 reads TGTGCCAGCAGTTTCGACACGAGCTCCTACAATGAGCAGTTCTTC.

The sample holds many counts of this clonotype. This rearrangement joins TRBV7-2 to TRBJ1-2; D gene ambiguous. Trimming left V 3 bases short and J 7 bases short, with 9 bases between. Germline V gene data show CDR1 as SGHTA and CDR2 as FQGNSA. The CDR3 has 12 amino acids. The CDR3 region has the DNA TGTGCCAGCAGCTTCCTGTCCGGTGGCTACACCTTC. It encodes CASSFLSGGYTF.

This chain uses TRBV19 with TRBJ2-3, with TRBD2 matching over 8 bases. Losses at the gene ends were 6 bases for V and 5 bases for J; bases not matched to a gene: 10. CDR3 size: 15 residues. CDR1 is LNHDA, CDR2 SQIVND, per germline (reference sequence). The CDR3 DNA is TGTGCCAGTAGCTCCGGGGGGGAGGCTAGAGATACGCAGTATTTT. This encodes CASSSGGEARDTQYF.

This clonotype was recorded many times. This chain uses TRBV11-2 with TRBJ2-5; 9 nucleotides match TRBD2. V trimming: 5 bases; J trimming: 4 bases; junction bases outside the gene matches: 5. Germline CDR1 is SGHAT and CDR2 is FQNNGV. The length of the CDR3 is 14 residues. Written as DNA, the CDR3 is TGTGCCAGCAGCCTCCGGCGGGGGGGAGAGACCCAGTACTTC. Amino acid sequence: CASSLRRGGETQYF.

This clonotype was recorded at least ten times. This chain connects TRBV4-2 to TRBJ2-1; 12 bases are a match to TRBD2. Germline CDR1 reads LGHNA; CDR2 reads YNFKEQ. Germline trimming cut 0 bases from V and 3 bases from J; bases unmatched to any gene: 0. This CDR3 spans 16 amino acids. The CDR3 region is CASSQETSGSYNEQFF. CDR3 nucleotides: TGTGCCAGCAGCCAAGAGACTAGCGGGAGCTACAATGAGCAGTTCTTC.

This clonotype was recorded at least ten times. The chain employs TRBV20-1 and TRBJ1-4; TRBD1 matches 7 bases. The CDR3 totals 16 residues. Germline V gene data show CDR1 as DFQATT and CDR2 as SNEGSKA (reference sequence). J gave up 3 bases and V 0 bases, and 7 bases lay outside the gene matches. The CDR3 nucleotides are TGCAGTGCTAGAGATCAGGGGGGCTCGGCTAATGAAAAACTGTTTTTT. This sequence encodes CSARDQGGSANEKLFF.

V is TRBV12-3 or TRBV12-4 and J is TRBJ2-6; D is unresolved. The V end was cut by 7 bases, the J end by 1 base, with 11 bases between. This CDR3 contains 15 residues. DNA of the CDR3: TGTGCCAGCACGGTCTCTGGGTCTGGGGCCAACGTCCTGACTTTC. This encodes CASTVSGSGANVLTF.

The rearrangement uses TRBV5-1 and TRBJ2-1, with D perhaps being TRBD1 or TRBD2 (5 bases each). Looked up from germline, CDR1 is SGHRS and CDR2 is YFSETQ. V was shortened by 3 bases and J by 7 bases, with 14 bases between the two germline ends. The length of the CDR3 is 14 residues. DNA for the CDR3: TGCGCCAGCAGCTCGGGGACCGGCAATAATGAGCAGTTCTTC. Amino acid sequence: CASSSGTGNNEQFF.

Ten or more counts support this clonotype. The J gene is TRBJ2-1, the V gene TRBV4-1; D is undetermined. V lost 4 bases and J 12 bases, leaving 16 bases between the germline ends. The CDR3 spans 13 residues. Germline CDR1 and CDR2: MGHRA and YSYEKL. The CDR3 DNA is TGCGCCAGCAGCCCCTCCCCCTCGGGTCGGCAGTTCTTC. Protein product: CASSPSPSGRQFF.

This clonotype was found a few times. The gene calls are TRBV4-2 and TRBJ1-5; the D gene is possibly TRBD1 (5 bases). Germline CDR1 and CDR2: LGHNA and YNFKEQ. The CDR3 sequence is 16 residues long. Trimming took off 0 bases at V and 4 bases at J, with 13 bases between the two ends. In nucleotides, the CDR3 is TGTGCCAGCAGCCAAGATCTGGGTAGGGGTAATCAGCCCCAGCATTTT. It translates to CASSQDLGRGNQPQHF.

For this clonotype: A read error may be the cause here, since a much bigger clone is one base away. This sequence joins TRBV6-5 and TRBJ1-1; D ambiguous. Germline V CDR1 and CDR2: MNHEY, SVGAGI. This CDR3 region has 15 residues. The CDR3, as DNA: TGTGCCAGCAGTTACTCCCCGGTAATGAACGCTGAAGCTTTCTTT. This gives the protein CASSYSPVMNAEAFF.

This clonotype was seen a handful of times. The chain joins TRBV20-1 to TRBJ2-1; D perhaps matches TRBD2 (6 bases). CDR1 and CDR2 from the germline V gene are DFQATT and SNEGSKA (reference sequence). Trimming cost V 3 bases and J 2 bases, with 14 bases left between them. This CDR3 comprises 15 residues. Here the CDR3 reads CSASADGSTYNEQFF. Written as DNA, the CDR3 is TGCAGTGCTAGTGCAGACGGGAGCACCTACAATGAGCAGTTCTTC.

This clonotype turned up a few times. The V call is TRBV3-1, the J call TRBJ2-5; D is uncertain. Looked up from germline, CDR1 is LGHDT and CDR2 is YNNKEL (reference sequence). The CDR3 spans 13 residues. Trimming took 3 bases from V and 5 from J, leaving 10 bases between them. CDR3 nucleotides: TGTGCCAGCAGCCAGGGATTTTGGGAGACCCAGTACTTC. Its protein product is CASSQGFWETQYF.

This clonotype was observed many times. V usage is TRBV7-2 and J usage is TRBJ1-4; perhaps TRBD1 as D (5 bases). The V gene lost 1 base and the J gene lost 0 bases, with 12 bases spanning the gap. The germline V gene encodes CDR1 SGHTA and CDR2 FQGNSA. The CDR3 extends over 17 amino acids. CDR3 nucleotide sequence: TGTGCCAGCAGCTTAGGCAGGGCTTCGACAACTAATGAAAAACTGTTTTTT. Translating it yields CASSLGRASTTNEKLFF. Looking up the rest from reference TRBV7-2 and TRBJ1-4 gives the full variable domain: GAGVSQSPSNKVTEKGKDVELRCDPISGHTALYWYRQSLGQGLEFLIYFQGNSAPDKSGLPSDRFSAERTGGSVSTLTIQRTQQEDSAVYLCASSLGRASTTNEKLFFGSGTQLSVL.

This clonotype showed up many times. This chain connects TRBV6-2 or TRBV6-3 to TRBJ2-1; D is possibly TRBD1 (5 bases). The V end was cut by 7 bases, the J end by 12 bases, with 25 bases between. CDR3 length equals 15 residues. Germline loops: CDR1 MNHEY, CDR2 SVGEGT. CDR3 nucleotides: TGTGCCAGCACTGCCGTCCCAGGGTATGATCTTGGGCAGTTCTTC. This gives the protein CASTAVPGYDLGQFF.

CDR3 sequence: CSAGVGQGIKTQYF. CDR3 nucleotides: TGCAGTGCCGGAGTCGGACAGGGAATAAAGACCCAGTACTTC. The rearrangement joins TRBV20-1 to TRBJ2-5; 8 positions agree with TRBD1. There are 14 residues in the CDR3. Looked up from germline, CDR1 is DFQATT and CDR2 is SNEGSKA (reference sequence). The V and J ends lost 6 bases and 6 bases, in that order; junction bases with no gene match: 12.

There are a few counts of this clonotype. The J gene is TRBJ2-2, the V gene TRBV24-1; 8 bases fit TRBD1. Germline V CDR1 and CDR2: KGHDR, SFDVKD. The CDR3 is 15 residues long. V lost 4 bases to trimming and J lost 3 bases; unmatched junction nucleotides: 3. The CDR3 loop is CATSDPGGYTGELFF. The DNA for the CDR3 is TGTGCCACCAGTGACCCAGGGGGCTACACCGGGGAGCTGTTTTTT.

This clonotype was seen at least ten times. The rearrangement links TRBV7-2 to TRBJ2-1, with a tentative D call TRBD2 (5 bases). Trimming left V 5 bases short and J 0 bases short, with 11 bases between. Germline lookup yields CDR1 SGHTA and CDR2 FQGNSA. The CDR3 spans 15 residues. The CDR3 loop reads CASSLLGSSYNEQFF. In DNA form, the CDR3 reads TGTGCCAGCAGCCTACTAGGAAGCTCCTACAATGAGCAGTTCTTC.

Ten or more counts support this clonotype. The chain has TRBV7-9 and TRBJ2-7; no clear D. Trimming stripped 6 bases from V and 0 bases from J, with 6 bases between. Germline V gene lookup returns CDR1 SEHNR and CDR2 FQNEAQ (reference sequence). This CDR3 is built from 12 residues. The CDR3, as DNA: TGTGCCAGCAGTCATGACTCCTACGAGCAGTACTTC. Translation gives CASSHDSYEQYF.

This clonotype was found a few times. The chain links TRBV6-2 or TRBV6-3 to TRBJ2-1; 8 bases line up with TRBD2. CDR3 length equals 14 residues. The germline V gene encodes CDR1 MNHEY and CDR2 SVGEGT. V was clipped by 8 bases and J by 6 bases; unmatched bases: 9. CDR3 protein: CASQRPLAGNEQFF. The DNA for the CDR3 is TGTGCCAGCCAAAGGCCCCTAGCGGGCAATGAGCAGTTCTTC.

This clonotype was recorded a few times. J is TRBJ1-5 and V is TRBV9; weak D call: TRBD1 (5 bases). The CDR3 covers 15 residues. Deletions cut 0 bases from V and 7 bases from J, with 14 bases between. Germline CDR1 SGDLS, CDR2 YYNGEE. CDR3 loop: CASSVGRDLGQPQHF. The DNA of the CDR3 is TGTGCCAGCAGCGTAGGTAGGGACCTTGGGCAGCCCCAGCATTTT.

This clonotype showed up just a few times. V is TRBV6-1 and J is TRBJ2-7; possible D gene TRBD2, 6 bases. The CDR3 has 14 amino acids. Germline CDR1 and CDR2: MNHNS and SASEGT. Between the trimmed V and J ends, which lost 4 bases and 4 bases, there was a span of 14 bases. DNA of the CDR3: TGTGCCAGCAGTGTGGCCGGAGGGGAATACGAGCAGTACTTC. Its protein is CASSVAGGEYEQYF.

This clonotype was counted only a few times. The V and J genes are TRBV5-5 and TRBJ2-2; 7 bases map to TRBD1. CDR1 and CDR2 from the germline V gene are SGHKS and YYEKEE (reference sequence). Trimming removed 0 bases from V and 2 bases from J; junction bases left unmatched: 4. The CDR3 totals 16 residues. For the CDR3, the DNA is TGTGCCAGCAGCTTGGGGGGACAGTTTAACACCGGGGAGCTGTTTTTT. Protein product: CASSLGGQFNTGELFF.

The chain joins TRBV6-2 or TRBV6-3 to TRBJ2-7; no firm D call. The germline CDR1 and CDR2 sequences are MNHEY and SVGEGT. V was cut by 5 bases and J by 6 bases, with 26 bases left in between. The CDR3 runs to 17 residues. CDR3: CASSPRATLPTRSEQYF. Written as DNA, the CDR3 is TGTGCCAGCAGTCCTCGGGCAACCCTTCCTACGCGTTCCGAGCAGTACTTC.